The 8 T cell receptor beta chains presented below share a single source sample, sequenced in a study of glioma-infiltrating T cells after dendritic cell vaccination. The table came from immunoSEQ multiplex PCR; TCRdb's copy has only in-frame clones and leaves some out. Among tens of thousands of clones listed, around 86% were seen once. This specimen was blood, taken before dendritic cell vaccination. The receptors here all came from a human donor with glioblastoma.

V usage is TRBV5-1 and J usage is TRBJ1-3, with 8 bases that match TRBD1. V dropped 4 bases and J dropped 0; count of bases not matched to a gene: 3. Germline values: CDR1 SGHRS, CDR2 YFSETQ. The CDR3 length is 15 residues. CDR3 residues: CASSPDRGSGNTIYF. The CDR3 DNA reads TGCGCCAGCAGCCCCGACAGGGGCTCTGGAAACACCATATATTTT.

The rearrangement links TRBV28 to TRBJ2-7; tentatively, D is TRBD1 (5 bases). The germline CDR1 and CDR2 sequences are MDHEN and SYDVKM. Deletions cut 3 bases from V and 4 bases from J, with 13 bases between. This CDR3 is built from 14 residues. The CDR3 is CASSFDQGRYEQYF. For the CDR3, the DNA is TGTGCCAGCAGTTTTGATCAGGGTCGGTACGAGCAGTACTTC.

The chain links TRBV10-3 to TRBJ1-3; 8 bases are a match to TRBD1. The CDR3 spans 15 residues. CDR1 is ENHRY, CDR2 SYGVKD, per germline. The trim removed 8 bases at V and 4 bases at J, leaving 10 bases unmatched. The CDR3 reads CAIGSGQGDGNTIYF. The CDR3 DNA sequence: TGTGCCATCGGAAGCGGACAGGGCGACGGAAACACCATATATTTT.

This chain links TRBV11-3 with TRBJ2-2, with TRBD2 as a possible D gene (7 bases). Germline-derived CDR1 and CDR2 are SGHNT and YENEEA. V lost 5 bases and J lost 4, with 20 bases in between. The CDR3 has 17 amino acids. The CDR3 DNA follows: TGTGCCAGCAGCCCGCTGGGGGGGGGCCTAGGCACCGGGGAGCTGTTTTTT. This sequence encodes CASSPLGGGLGTGELFF.

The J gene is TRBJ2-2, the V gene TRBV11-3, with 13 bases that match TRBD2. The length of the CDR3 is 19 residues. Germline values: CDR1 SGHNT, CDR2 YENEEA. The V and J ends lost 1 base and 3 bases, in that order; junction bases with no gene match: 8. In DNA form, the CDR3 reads TGTGCCAGCAGCTTAGGCCTCGGGACTAGCGGGGCTTACACCGGGGAGCTGTTTTTT. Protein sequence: CASSLGLGTSGAYTGELFF. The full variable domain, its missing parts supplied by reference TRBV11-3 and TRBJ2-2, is EAGVVQSPRYKIIEKKQPVAFWCNPISGHNTLYWYLQNLGQGPELLIRYENEEAVDDSQLPKDRFSAERLKGVDSTLKIQPAELGDSAVYLCASSLGLGTSGAYTGELFFGEGSRLTVL.

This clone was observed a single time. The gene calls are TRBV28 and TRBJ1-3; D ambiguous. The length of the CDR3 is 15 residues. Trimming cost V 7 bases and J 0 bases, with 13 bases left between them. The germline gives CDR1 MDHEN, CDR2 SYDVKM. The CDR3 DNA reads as TGTGCCAGCACTCGGAGTCCCTTCTCTGGAAACACCATATATTTT. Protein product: CASTRSPFSGNTIYF.

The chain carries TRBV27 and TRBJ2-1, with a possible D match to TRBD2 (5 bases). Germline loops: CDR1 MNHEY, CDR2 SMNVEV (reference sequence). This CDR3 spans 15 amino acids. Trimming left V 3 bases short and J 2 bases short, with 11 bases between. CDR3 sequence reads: CASSFKPTTYNEQFF. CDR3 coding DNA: TGTGCCAGCAGTTTTAAACCGACTACCTACAATGAGCAGTTCTTC.

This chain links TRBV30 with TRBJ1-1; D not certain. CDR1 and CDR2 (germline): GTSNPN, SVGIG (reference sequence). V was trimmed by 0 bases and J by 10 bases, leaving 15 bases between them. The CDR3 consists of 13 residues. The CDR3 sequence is CAWSVGGVNVAFF. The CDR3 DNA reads TGTGCCTGGAGTGTTGGAGGAGTTAATGTAGCTTTCTTT. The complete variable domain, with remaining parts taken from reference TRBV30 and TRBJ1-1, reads SQTIHQWPATLVQPVGSPLSLECTVEGTSNPNLYWYRQAAGRGLQLLFYSVGIGQISSEVPQNLSASRPQDRQFILSSKKLLLSDSGFYLCAWSVGGVNVAFFGQGTRLTVV.